This T cell receptor beta chain was identified during a study of cytotoxic CD8 clonotypes in ibrutinib-treated CLL. Overall study context: Patients: over 9 relapsed/refractory, roughly 16 treatment-naive, some 18 IGHV unmutated. General study results and limits: Pretreatment clonality was elevated relative to age-matched healthy donors and paralleled circulating CD8+ T-cell counts.

Libraries were prepared by immunoSEQ multiplex PCR; TCRdb keeps only in-frame clonotypes and omits some of them. The sample has fewer than 200,000 clones; approximately 80% are singletons. A note on this clone: Its antigen is undetermined.

The CDR3 runs to 14 residues. In germline, CDR1 is MNHNY, CDR2 SVGAGI (reference sequence). Germline trimming cut 8 bases from V and 1 base from J; bases unmatched to any gene: 7. The clonotype originates from a human donor with chronic lymphocytic leukemia. The sequences come from PBMCs, collected after 24 months of ibrutinib treatment. J is TRBJ1-1 and V is TRBV6-6, with 7 nucleotides matching TRBD1. CDR3 DNA sequence: TGTGCCAGCCAAACCAGGACAGGGAACACTGAAGCTTTCTTT. This translates into CASQTRTGNTEAFF.